This T cell receptor beta chain was profiled in a study of graft-versus-host responses after intestinal transplantation. Study context: Each recipient received a multivisceral, liver-intestinal, or isolated intestinal graft. Anti-thymocyte globulin served as induction for all recipients, who then took tacrolimus and steroids for about three years. Study observations and caveats: The presence of high graft-versus-host to host-versus-graft clonal ratios in allografts characterized patients with graft-donor T cell macrochimerism.

A word on this clone: What it binds is not known.

The V and J ends lost 4 bases and 0 bases respectively, with 16 bases between them. The CDR3 has 16 residues. Per the germline V gene, CDR1 is SGHVS and CDR2 is FQNEAQ. This table comes from immunoSEQ multiplex PCR, and its TCRdb copy is limited to in-frame clones, with some not included. The sample contains 80,000 to 100,000 clones, 92% of which appear only once. This TCR was recovered from a human donor who was the organ donor for an intestinal transplant. This sequence joins TRBV7-8 and TRBJ2-7; D perhaps matches TRBD1 (6 bases). Sample: unstimulated CD8+ T cells sorted from spleen or lymph node cells, taken before transplant. The chain's CDR3 is CASSSPGDRISYEQYF. The CDR3 DNA reads as TGTGCCAGCAGCTCGCCCGGTGACAGGATCTCCTACGAGCAGTACTTC.